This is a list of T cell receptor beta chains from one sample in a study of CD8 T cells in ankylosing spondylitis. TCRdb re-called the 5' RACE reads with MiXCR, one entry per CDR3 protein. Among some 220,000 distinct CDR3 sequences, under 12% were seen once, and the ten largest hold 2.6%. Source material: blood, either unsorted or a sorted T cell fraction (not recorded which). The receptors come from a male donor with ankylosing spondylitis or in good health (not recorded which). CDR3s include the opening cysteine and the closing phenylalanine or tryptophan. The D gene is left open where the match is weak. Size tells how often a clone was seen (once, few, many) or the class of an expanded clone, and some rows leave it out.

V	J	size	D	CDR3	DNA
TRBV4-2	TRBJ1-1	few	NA	CASSQDSGLYLF	TGTGCCAGCAGCCAAGATAGCGGACTGTACCTTTTT
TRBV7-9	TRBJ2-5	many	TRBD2	CASSPISPGLAPETQYF	TGTGCCAGCAGTCCAATCTCACCGGGACTAGCGCCGGAGACCCAGTACTTC
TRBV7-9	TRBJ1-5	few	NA	CASSLEGYQPQHF	TGTGCCAGCAGCTTAGAGGGCTATCAGCCCCAGCATTTT
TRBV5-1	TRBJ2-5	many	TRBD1	CASSSGQDHQETQYF	TGCGCCAGCAGTTCGGGACAGGATCATCAAGAGACCCAGTACTTC
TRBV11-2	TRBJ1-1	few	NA	CASSPYGGGNTEAFF	TGTGCCAGCAGCCCGTACGGGGGCGGGAACACTGAAGCTTTCTTT
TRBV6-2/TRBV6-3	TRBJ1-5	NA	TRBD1	CASRVTGTSNQPQHF	TGTGCCAGCAGGGTGACAGGGACTAGCAATCAGCCCCAGCATTTT
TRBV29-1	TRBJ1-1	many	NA	CSVKGGLVTEAFF	TGCAGCGTTAAGGGTGGACTGGTCACTGAAGCTTTCTTT
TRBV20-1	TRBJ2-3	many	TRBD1	CSAGGQALGDTQYF	TGCAGTGCAGGGGGACAGGCCCTCGGAGATACGCAGTATTTT
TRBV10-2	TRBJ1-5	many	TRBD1	CASADRAGTGNQPQHF	TGCGCCAGCGCTGACAGGGCCGGGACTGGTAATCAGCCCCAGCATTTT
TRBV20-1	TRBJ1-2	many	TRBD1	CSAARTGEGYTF	TGCAGTGCTGCCCGGACAGGGGAGGGCTACACCTTC
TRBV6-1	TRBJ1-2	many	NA	CASAAGATVRVGYTF	TGTGCCAGCGCGGCCGGGGCCACCGTAAGAGTCGGCTACACCTTC
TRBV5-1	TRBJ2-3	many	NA	CASSFGMHTDTQYF	TGCGCCAGCAGCTTTGGGATGCACACAGATACGCAGTATTTT
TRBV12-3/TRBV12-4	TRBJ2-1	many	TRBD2	CASSSTAGVGVDEQFF	TGTGCCAGCAGTTCAACAGCGGGAGTCGGAGTTGATGAGCAGTTCTTC